The following is a TCR beta chain sequence with its context. The record originates from a study of blood T cell repertoires in COVID-19. On the study more broadly: The study drew acute and convalescent COVID-19 samples from the United States, Italy and Spain. Sources were T cells, B-cell-depleted T cells, or PBMCs; the material itself was cDNA or gDNA.

Authors' data handling: Amplification from reference gene primers served as the basis for estimated nucleated cell counts. Data came from immunoSEQ multiplex PCR; TCRdb stores just in-frame clones and leaves some out. V, J and clone size were drawn from that table, and D and trimming were deduced from the DNA. The table lists about 210,000 clones, around nine tenths of them singletons. V lost 5 bases and J 2 bases, leaving 9 bases between the germline ends. The CDR3 sequence is 13 residues long. The germline CDR1 and CDR2 sequences are SGHAT and FQNNGV. The sequenced material came from peripheral blood. This chain connects TRBV11-2 to TRBJ1-1; D not resolved. The source of this sequence is a man aged 18 to 29 with active or convalescent COVID-19. The CDR3 is CASSRQVNTEAFF. CDR3 nucleotide sequence: TGTGCCAGCAGCAGACAAGTAAACACTGAAGCTTTCTTT. Full variable domain (missing parts from reference TRBV11-2 and TRBJ1-1): EAGVAQSPRYKIIEKRQSVAFWCNPISGHATLYWYQQILGQGPKLLIQFQNNGVVDDSQLPKDRFSAERLKGVDSTLKIQPAKLEDSAVYLCASSRQVNTEAFFGQGTRLTVV.